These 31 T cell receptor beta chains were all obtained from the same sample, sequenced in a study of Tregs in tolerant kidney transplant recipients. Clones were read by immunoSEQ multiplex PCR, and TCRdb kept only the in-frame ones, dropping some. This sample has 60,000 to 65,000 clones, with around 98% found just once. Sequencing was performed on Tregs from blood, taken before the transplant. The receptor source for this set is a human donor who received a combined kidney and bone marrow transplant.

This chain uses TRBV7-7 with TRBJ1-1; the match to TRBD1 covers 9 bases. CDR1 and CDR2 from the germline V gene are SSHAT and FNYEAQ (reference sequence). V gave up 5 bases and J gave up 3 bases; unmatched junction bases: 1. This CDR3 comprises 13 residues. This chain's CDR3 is CASSRQGDTEAFF. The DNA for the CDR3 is TGTGCCAGCAGCCGACAGGGGGACACTGAAGCTTTCTTT.

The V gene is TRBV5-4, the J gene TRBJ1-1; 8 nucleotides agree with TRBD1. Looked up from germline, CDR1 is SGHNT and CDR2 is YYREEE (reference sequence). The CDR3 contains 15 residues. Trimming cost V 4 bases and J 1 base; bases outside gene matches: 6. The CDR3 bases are TGTGCCAGCAGCACCAGGACAGGGAGGAACACTGAAGCTTTCTTT. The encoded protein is CASSTRTGRNTEAFF.

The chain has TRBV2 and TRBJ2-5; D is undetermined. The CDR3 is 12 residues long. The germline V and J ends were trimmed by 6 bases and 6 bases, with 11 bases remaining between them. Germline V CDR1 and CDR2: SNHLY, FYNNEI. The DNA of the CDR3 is TGTGCCAGCAGCCAGGCCCCGCAGACCCAGTACTTC. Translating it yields CASSQAPQTQYF.

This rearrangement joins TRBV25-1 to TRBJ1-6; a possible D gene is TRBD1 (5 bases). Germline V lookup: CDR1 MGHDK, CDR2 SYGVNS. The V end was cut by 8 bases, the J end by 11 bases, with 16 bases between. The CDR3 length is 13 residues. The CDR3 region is CASEEEGKAPLHF. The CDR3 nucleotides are TGTGCCAGCGAGGAGGAGGGGAAGGCACCCCTCCACTTT.

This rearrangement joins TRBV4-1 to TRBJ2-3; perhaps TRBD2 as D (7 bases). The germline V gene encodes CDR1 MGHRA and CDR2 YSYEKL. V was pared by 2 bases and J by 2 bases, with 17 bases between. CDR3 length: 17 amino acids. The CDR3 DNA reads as TGCGCCAGCAGCCAAACCAAAGGGGGGGACATCACAGATACGCAGTATTTT. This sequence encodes CASSQTKGGDITDTQYF.

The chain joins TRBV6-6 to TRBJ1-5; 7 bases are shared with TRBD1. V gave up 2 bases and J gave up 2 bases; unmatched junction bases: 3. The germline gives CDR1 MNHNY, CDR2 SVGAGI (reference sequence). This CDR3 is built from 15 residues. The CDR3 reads CASSYLDRGNQPQHF. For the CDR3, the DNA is TGTGCCAGCAGTTACCTCGACAGGGGCAATCAGCCCCAGCATTTT.

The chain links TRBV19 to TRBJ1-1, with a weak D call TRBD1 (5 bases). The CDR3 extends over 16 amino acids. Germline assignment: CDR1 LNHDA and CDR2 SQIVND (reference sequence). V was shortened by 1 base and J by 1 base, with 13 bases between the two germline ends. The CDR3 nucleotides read TGTGCCAGTAGTATAGGTGGGGCGAGGCGGAACACTGAAGCTTTCTTT. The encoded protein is CASSIGGARRNTEAFF.

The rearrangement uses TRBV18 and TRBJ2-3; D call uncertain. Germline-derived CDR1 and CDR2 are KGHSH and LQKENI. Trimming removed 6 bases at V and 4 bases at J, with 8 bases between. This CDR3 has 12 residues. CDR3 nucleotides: TGTGCCAGCTCGCTAGGAGCAGATACGCAGTATTTT. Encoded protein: CASSLGADTQYF.

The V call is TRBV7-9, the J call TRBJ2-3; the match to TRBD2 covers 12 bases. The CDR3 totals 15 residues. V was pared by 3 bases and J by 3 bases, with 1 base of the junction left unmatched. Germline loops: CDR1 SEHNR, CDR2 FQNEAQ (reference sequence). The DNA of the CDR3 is TGTGCCAGCAGCTTCGGACTAGCGGGGACAGATACGCAGTATTTT. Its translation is CASSFGLAGTDTQYF.

The CDR3 DNA sequence: TGTGCCAGCAGCTTAGGGGGGAGGGCCTACAATGAGCAGTTCTTC. Its translation is CASSLGGRAYNEQFF. This chain links TRBV7-2 with TRBJ2-1; TRBD2 agrees at 7 bases. The trim removed 1 base at V and 2 bases at J, leaving 2 bases unmatched. CDR3 length: 15 amino acids. The V gene's germline CDR1 is SGHTA and CDR2 FQGNSA. Variable domain in full (rest from reference TRBV7-2 and TRBJ2-1): GAGVSQSPSNKVTEKGKDVELRCDPISGHTALYWYRQSLGQGLEFLIYFQGNSAPDKSGLPSDRFSAERTGGSVSTLTIQRTQQEDSAVYLCASSLGGRAYNEQFFGPGTRLTVL.

This CDR3 reads CASSAGDYEQYF. Here the CDR3 DNA reads TGTGCCAGCAGTGCGGGAGACTACGAGCAGTACTTC. This chain connects TRBV2 to TRBJ2-7; D possibly corresponds to TRBD2 (6 bases). Trimming left V 4 bases short and J 3 bases short, with 7 bases between. Germline CDR1 reads SNHLY; CDR2 reads FYNNEI. The CDR3 is 12 residues long.

CDR3 in amino acids: CASSKLDRRYEAFF. In nucleotides, the CDR3 is TGTGCCAGCAGCAAGCTAGACAGGAGATATGAAGCTTTCTTT. The chain is built from TRBV21-1 and TRBJ1-1; the table assigns TRBD1, which was not confirmed against the DNA. TRBV21-1 is deemed a pseudogene. The CDR3 is 14 residues long.

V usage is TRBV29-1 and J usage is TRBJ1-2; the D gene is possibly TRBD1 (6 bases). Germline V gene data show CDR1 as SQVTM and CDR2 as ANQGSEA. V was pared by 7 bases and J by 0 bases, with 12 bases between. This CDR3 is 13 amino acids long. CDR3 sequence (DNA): TGCAGCGCCACAGGGACCGCTAACTATGGCTACACCTTC. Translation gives CSATGTANYGYTF.

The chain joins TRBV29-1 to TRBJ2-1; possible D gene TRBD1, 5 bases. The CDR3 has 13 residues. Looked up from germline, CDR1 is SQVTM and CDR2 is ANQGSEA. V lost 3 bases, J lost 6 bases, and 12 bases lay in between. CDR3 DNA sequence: TGCAGCGTTGACCGCAGGGTCGGCAATGAGCAGTTCTTC. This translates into CSVDRRVGNEQFF.

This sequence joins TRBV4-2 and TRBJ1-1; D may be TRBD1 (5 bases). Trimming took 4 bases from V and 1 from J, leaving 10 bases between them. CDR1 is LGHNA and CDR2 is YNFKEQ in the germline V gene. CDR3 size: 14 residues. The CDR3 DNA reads TGTGCCAGCAGCCTTCAGGGAAGGAACACTGAAGCTTTCTTT. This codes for CASSLQGRNTEAFF.

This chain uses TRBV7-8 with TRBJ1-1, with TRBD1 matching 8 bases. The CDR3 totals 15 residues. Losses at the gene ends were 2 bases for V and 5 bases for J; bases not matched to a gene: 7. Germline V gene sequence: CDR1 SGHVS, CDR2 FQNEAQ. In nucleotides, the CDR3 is TGTGCCAGCAGCTTAAGTTACAGGGGGGAGACTGAAGCTTTCTTT. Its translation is CASSLSYRGETEAFF.

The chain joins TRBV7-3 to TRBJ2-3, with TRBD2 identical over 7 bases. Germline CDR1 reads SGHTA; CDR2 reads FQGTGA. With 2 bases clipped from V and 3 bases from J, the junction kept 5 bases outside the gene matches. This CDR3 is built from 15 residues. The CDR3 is CASSLEAGSTDTQYF. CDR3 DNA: TGTGCCAGCAGCTTAGAAGCGGGGAGTACAGATACGCAGTATTTT.

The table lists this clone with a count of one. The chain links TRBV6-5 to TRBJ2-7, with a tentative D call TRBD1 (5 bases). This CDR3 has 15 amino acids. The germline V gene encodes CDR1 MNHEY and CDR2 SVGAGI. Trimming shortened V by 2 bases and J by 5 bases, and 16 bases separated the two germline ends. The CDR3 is CASSYRAVRVHEQYF. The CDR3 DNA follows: TGTGCCAGCAGTTACCGGGCCGTCAGGGTCCACGAGCAGTACTTC.

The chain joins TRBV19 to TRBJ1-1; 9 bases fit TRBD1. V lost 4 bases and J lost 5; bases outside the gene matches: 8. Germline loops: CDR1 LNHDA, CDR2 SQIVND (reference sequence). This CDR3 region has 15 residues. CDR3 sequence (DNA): TGTGCCAGTAGTACCCGGGGACAGGGCAGTACTGAAGCTTTCTTT. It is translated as CASSTRGQGSTEAFF.

The CDR3 loop is CASSWTSGAYEQYF. CDR3 sequence (DNA): TGTGCCAGCAGCTGGACTAGCGGAGCCTACGAGCAGTACTTC. This sequence joins TRBV7-8 and TRBJ2-7, with 10 bases identical to TRBD2. The length of the CDR3 is 14 residues. V was pared by 4 bases and J by 2 bases, with 2 bases of the junction left unmatched. The germline CDR1 and CDR2 sequences are SGHVS and FQNEAQ.

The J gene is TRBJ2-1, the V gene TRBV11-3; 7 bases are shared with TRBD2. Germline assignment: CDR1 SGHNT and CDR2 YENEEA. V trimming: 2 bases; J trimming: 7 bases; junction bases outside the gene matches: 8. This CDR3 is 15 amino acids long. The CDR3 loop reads CASSLYAGAGNEQFF. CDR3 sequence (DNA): TGTGCCAGCAGCTTATACGCGGGAGCGGGGAATGAGCAGTTCTTC.

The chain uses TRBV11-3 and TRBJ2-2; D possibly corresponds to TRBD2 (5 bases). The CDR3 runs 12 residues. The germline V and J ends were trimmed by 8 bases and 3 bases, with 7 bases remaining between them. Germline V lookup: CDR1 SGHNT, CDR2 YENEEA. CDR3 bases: TGTGCCAGCGCCGGGGACACCGGGGAGCTGTTTTTT. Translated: CASAGDTGELFF. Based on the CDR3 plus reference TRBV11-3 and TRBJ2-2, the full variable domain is EAGVVQSPRYKIIEKKQPVAFWCNPISGHNTLYWYLQNLGQGPELLIRYENEEAVDDSQLPKDRFSAERLKGVDSTLKIQPAELGDSAVYLCASAGDTGELFFGEGSRLTVL.

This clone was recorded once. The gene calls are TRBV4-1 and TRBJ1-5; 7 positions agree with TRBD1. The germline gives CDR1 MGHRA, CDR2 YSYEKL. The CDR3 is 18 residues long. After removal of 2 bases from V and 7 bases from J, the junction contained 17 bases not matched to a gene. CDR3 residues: CASSQSFSDRVFWQPQHF. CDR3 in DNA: TGCGCCAGCAGCCAATCATTTAGCGACAGGGTATTCTGGCAGCCCCAGCATTTT.

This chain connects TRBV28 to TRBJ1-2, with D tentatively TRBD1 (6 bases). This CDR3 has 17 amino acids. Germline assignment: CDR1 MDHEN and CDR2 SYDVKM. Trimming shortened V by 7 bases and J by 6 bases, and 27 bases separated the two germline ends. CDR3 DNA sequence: TGTGCCAGCACTTCGAGGGTACCGGGACACCATTATGATGGCTACACCTTC. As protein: CASTSRVPGHHYDGYTF.

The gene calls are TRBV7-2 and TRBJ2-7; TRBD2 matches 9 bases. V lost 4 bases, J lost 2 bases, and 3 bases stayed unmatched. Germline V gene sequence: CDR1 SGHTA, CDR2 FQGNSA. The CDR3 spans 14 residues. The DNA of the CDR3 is TGTGCCAGCAGCTCGGTAGCGGGAGCCTACGAGCAGTACTTC. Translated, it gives CASSSVAGAYEQYF.

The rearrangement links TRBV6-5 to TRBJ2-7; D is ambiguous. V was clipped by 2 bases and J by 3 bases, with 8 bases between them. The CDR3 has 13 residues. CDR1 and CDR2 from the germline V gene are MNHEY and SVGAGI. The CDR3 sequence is CASSYGGSYEQYF. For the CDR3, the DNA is TGTGCCAGCAGTTACGGCGGTAGCTACGAGCAGTACTTC.

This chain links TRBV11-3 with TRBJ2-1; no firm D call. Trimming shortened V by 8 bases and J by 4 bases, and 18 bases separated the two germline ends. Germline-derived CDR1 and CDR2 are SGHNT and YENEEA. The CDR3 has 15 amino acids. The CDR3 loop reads CASQERQTFYNEQFF. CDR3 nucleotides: TGTGCCAGCCAGGAAAGACAAACCTTTTACAATGAGCAGTTCTTC.

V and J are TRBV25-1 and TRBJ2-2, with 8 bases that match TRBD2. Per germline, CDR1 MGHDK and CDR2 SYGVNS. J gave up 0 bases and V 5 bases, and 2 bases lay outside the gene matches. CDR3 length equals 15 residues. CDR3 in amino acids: CASSSGGPNTGELFF. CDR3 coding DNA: TGTGCCAGCAGTAGCGGGGGACCGAACACCGGGGAGCTGTTTTTT.

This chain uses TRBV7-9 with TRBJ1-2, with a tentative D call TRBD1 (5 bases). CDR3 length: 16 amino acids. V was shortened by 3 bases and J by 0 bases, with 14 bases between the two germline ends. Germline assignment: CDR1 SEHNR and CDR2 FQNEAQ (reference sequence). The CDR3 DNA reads TGTGCCAGCAGCTTGGGTTTTGAAGGGGCTAACTATGGCTACACCTTC. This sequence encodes CASSLGFEGANYGYTF.

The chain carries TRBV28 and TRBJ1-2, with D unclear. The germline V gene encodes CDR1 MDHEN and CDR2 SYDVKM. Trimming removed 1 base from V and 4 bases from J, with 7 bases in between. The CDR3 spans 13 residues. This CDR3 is CASSLSGIYGYTF. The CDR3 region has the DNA TGTGCCAGCAGTTTATCCGGGATCTATGGCTACACCTTC.

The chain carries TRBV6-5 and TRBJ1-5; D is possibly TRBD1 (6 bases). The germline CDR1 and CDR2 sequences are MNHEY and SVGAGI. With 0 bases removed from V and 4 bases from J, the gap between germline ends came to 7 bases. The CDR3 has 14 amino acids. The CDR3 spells CASSYSRGNQPQHF. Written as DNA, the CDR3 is TGTGCCAGCAGTTACTCTAGGGGGAATCAGCCCCAGCATTTT.